A selection of T cell receptor beta chains follows, all from one sample in a study of blood T cell repertoires in COVID-19. This table comes from immunoSEQ multiplex PCR, and its TCRdb copy is limited to in-frame clones, with some not included. The repertoire holds 280,000 or so clones, with approximately 85% as singletons. Sequencing input: PBMCs or T cells enriched from blood (not recorded which). The receptors originated from a man younger than 40 who had recovered from COVID-19. CDR3s leave out the opening cysteine and the closing phenylalanine or tryptophan.

v_gene	j_gene	CDR3aa
TRBV5-1	TRBJ2-1	ASSLGQGAYNEQF
TRBV30	TRBJ2-7	AWTLGTFAYEQY
TRBV10-3	TRBJ2-7	AISEPTRGSYEQY
TRBV6-4	TRBJ2-6	ASSDSSGAGANVLT
TRBV18	TRBJ2-1	ASSPGLEQF
TRBV4-2	TRBJ1-2	ASSQDGAGNYGYT
TRBV27	TRBJ1-2	ASSLRGGAYGYT
TRBV2	TRBJ2-7	ASSVLGSTSEQY
TRBV2	TRBJ1-2	ASREQGPNYGYT
TRBV4-3	TRBJ2-1	ASSQDVRGHDNEQF